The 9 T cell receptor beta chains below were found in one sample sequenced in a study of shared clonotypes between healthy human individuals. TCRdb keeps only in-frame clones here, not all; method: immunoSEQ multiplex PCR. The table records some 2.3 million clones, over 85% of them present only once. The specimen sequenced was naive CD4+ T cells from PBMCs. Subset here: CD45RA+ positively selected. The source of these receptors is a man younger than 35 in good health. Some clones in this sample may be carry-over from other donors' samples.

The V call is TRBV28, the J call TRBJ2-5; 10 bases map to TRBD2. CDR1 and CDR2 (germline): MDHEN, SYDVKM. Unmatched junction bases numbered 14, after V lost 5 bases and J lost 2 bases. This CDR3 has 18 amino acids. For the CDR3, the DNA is TGTGCCAGCAGTCCCGCGGCTAGCGGGAGTGGGTGGCAAGAGACCCAGTACTTC. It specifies CASSPAASGSGWQETQYF. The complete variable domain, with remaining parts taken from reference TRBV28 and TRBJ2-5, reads DVKVTQSSRYLVKRTGEKVFLECVQDMDHENMFWYRQDPGLGLRLIYFSYDVKMKEKGDIPEGYSVSREKKERFSLILESASTNQTSMYLCASSPAASGSGWQETQYFGPGTRLLVL.

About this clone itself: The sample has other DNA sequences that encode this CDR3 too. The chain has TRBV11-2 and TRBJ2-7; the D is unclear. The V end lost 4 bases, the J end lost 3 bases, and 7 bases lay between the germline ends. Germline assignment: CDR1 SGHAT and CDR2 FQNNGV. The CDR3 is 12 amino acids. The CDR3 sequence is CASSSTNYEQYF. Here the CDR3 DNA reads TGTGCCAGCAGCTCCACCAACTACGAGCAGTACTTC.

CDR3 loop: CASSTPNSYEQYF. The CDR3 region has the DNA TGTGCCAGCAGTACCCCTAACTCCTACGAGCAGTACTTC. The chain is built from TRBV6-5 and TRBJ2-7; D remains ambiguous. Trimming left V 5 bases short and J 0 bases short, with 8 bases between. CDR1 and CDR2 from the germline V gene are MNHEY and SVGAGI. The CDR3 contains 13 residues.

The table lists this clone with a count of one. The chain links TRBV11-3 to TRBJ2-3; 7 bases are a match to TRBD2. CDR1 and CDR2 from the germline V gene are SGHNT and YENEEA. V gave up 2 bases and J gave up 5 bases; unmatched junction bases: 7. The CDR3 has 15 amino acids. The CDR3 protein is CASSLTSGLRDTQYF. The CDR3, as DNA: TGTGCCAGCAGCTTAACGTCGGGACTAAGAGATACGCAGTATTTT.

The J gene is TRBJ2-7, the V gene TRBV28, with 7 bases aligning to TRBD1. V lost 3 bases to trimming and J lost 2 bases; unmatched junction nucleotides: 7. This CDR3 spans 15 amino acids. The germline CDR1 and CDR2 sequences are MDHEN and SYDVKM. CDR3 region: CASSFADRRTYEQYF. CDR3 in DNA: TGTGCCAGCAGTTTCGCGGACAGGCGGACCTACGAGCAGTACTTC.

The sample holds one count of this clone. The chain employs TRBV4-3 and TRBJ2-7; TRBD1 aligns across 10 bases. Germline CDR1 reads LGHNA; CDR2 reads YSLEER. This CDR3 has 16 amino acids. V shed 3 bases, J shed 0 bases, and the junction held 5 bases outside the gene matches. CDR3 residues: CASSQAGTGDSYEQYF. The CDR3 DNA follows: TGCGCCAGCAGCCAGGCCGGGACAGGGGACTCCTACGAGCAGTACTTC.

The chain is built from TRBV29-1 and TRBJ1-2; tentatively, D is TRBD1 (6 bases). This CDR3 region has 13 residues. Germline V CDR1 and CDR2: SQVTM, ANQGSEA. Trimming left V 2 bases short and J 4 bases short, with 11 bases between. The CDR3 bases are TGCAGCGTTGAAAGGGGGGCGGGCTATGGCTACACCTTC. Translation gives CSVERGAGYGYTF.

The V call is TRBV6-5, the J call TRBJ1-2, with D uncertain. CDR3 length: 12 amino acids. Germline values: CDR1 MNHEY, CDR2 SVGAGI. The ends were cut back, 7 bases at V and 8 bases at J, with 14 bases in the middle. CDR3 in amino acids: CASTQPFRGYTF. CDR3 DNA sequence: TGTGCCAGCACTCAGCCTTTTAGGGGCTACACCTTC.

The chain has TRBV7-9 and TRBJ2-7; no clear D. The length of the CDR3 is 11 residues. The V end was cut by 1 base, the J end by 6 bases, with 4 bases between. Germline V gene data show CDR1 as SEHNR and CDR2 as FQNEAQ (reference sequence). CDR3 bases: TGTGCCAGCAGCTTAGAGGCCGAGCAGTACTTC. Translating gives CASSLEAEQYF.